The next 2 T cell receptor beta chains were all read from a single sample in a study of OX40 agonist ivuxolimab in advanced cancers. Using immunoSEQ multiplex PCR, the repertoire was profiled, and TCRdb retains in-frame clones only, with some absent. This sample carries more than 35,000 clones, under 85% of them seen once, and the ten largest clones take roughly 13%. The source material was CD4+ or CD8+ T cells sorted from blood, sampled in a trial of the OX40 agonist ivuxolimab. All receptors derive from an adult with an advanced solid tumor such as melanoma, head and neck, liver or kidney cancer.

The chain is built from TRBV15 and TRBJ2-5; TRBD1 or TRBD2 may be the D gene (5 bases each). Matching the DNA end better, TRBJ2-7 makes the J call doubtful. Per the germline V gene, CDR1 is LNHNV and CDR2 is YYDKDF (reference sequence). This CDR3 is built from 13 residues. The CDR3 sequence is CATSRGPQYEQYF. The CDR3 DNA follows: TGTGCCACCAGCAGGGGACCCCAGTACGAGCAGTACTTC.

This rearrangement joins TRBV28 to TRBJ1-2, with D maybe TRBD1 (6 bases). V lost 6 bases to trimming and J lost 4 bases, with 12 bases between them. Germline CDR1 and CDR2: MDHEN and SYDVKM. The CDR3 has 13 amino acids. Written as DNA, the CDR3 is TGTGCCAGCAGAGGACAGACAACCTATGGCTACACCTTC. Protein sequence: CASRGQTTYGYTF.